This T cell receptor beta chain is from a study of human T cells and chemical hapten exposure. Study-wide results and limits: Patch test score rose with PT1 expanded TCRs, significant at 8, 16, 32, not 4.

This clonotype turned up a few times. Its antigen remains unidentified. Deletions cut 1 base from V and 4 bases from J, with 8 bases between. CDR3 size: 14 residues. Germline V gene lookup returns CDR1 SGDLS and CDR2 YYNGEE. TCRdb processed the RACE reads anew with MiXCR; each CDR3 protein has one entry. The sample consists of about 160,000 distinct CDR3 sequences, 28% of them appearing once. The time point was: patch test 3, about 24 weeks after DPC sensitization. The treatment was: therapeutic diphenylcyclopropenone sensitization with weekly scalp DPC. This TCR was sampled from a woman younger than 30 with alopecia areata. Some clones in this sample may be carry-over from other donors' samples. The chain employs TRBV9 and TRBJ1-4; no definite D call. The sample in question was whole blood, obtained in connection with sensitization to the hapten diphenylcyclopropenone (DPC). The CDR3 loop is CASSVKAINEKLFF. Written as DNA, the CDR3 is TGTGCCAGCAGCGTAAAAGCGATTAATGAAAAACTGTTTTTT.